This T cell receptor (beta chain) was recovered during a study of cytomegalovirus exposure and HLA in healthy donors listed by TCRdb under 2017. Study-wide context: According to an earlier analysis of 450 to 650 of the donors, some 180 million T cells yielded 95 million to 140 million unique TCR beta sequences and approximately 300 Gb of sequence data. Roughly 320 gigabases of sequencing data and around 80 million unique TCR sequences made up an early release that covered roughly 670 HLA-typed donors. Of the approximately 400 genotyped donors, around 81% fell in the genetic ancestry cluster associated with self-reported Caucasian donors. The aim of the study was to test whether cataloging public T cell receptors could identify signatures of past pathogen exposure. The study used immunosequencing to profile the T cell repertoires of some 600 subjects and linked those repertoires to cytomegalovirus serostatus. In addition to the first cohort of 666 subjects, a separate validation cohort of approximately 130 different subjects was used. To predict cytomegalovirus infection status, the study brought together high-throughput TCR immunosequencing, statistical association of individual TCRs with disease status, and machine learning. To study patterns of TCR occurrence, a later analysis re-analyzed previously published TCR beta repertoires from around 700 donors and added high-resolution HLA genotyping. In the later analysis, no new phenotypic data were used to find candidate immune exposures; instead, reliance was placed on TCR beta sequences and their occurrence across donors. An earlier analysis of about 620 of the donors applied high-throughput TCR beta sequencing to assess whether each TCR beta V gene segment acted as functional or pseudogenic. Donor age, sex, ethnicity and CMV serostatus were compiled alongside the repertoire data. In a later genetic analysis, genome-wide SNP genotypes for about 60% of the 666 donors were used, and that subset was treated as a discovery cohort. All discovery cohort repertoires had been generated on a single sequencing platform. HLA typing included class I and class II loci at four-digit resolution. The number of typed donors differed by locus: about 629-630 for A, B, C, DRB1 and DQB1; 500 to 550 for DQA1; roughly 600 for DPA1; and around 470 for DPB1. Four or five DR-DQ haplotypes were handled as single units for association and clustering, since linkage in the cohort was strong. Among some 400 genotyped donors of the cohort, an average of around 250,000 unique TCR beta nucleotide sequences was sequenced per donor, of which approximately 19% were non-productive. What the work shows at the level of the full study, not this receptor alone: Broadly in line with IMGT annotations, most TCR beta V segments showed up in productive rearrangements about 87% or about 30% of the time in an earlier analysis of 587 of the donors. A further reported finding was that TCR beta sequences accurately predicted the HLA-A and HLA-B alleles for most subjects in the first cohort. At a false discovery rate of 0.05, a later analysis linked 15,000 to 20,000 TCR beta sequences to specific HLA alleles. The cohort was sequenced for TCR beta chains only, and without alpha or paired-chain data the features that could be detected were limited. While some public TCRs were present in many individuals, most TCR sequences turned up only very rarely across donors. An association between a missense DCLRE1C variant and V-gene and J-gene trimming of TCR beta chains was found in a later genetic analysis and replicated in an independent cohort. The classifier was reported to diagnose cytomegalovirus status with high specificity and sensitivity in both the original cohort and the validation cohort. Compared with the roughly 710-donor mean, donors in an Asian-associated ancestry cluster had fewer N-insertions in productive TCRs, according to a later genetic analysis. Linkage disequilibrium might explain the correlated functional status among segregating V segments, but an unknown experimental factor could not be ruled out. The authors suggested that the approach could potentially be extended to other disease states and immunological phenotypes. A later analysis found that TCR association rates varied across HLA loci, with DRB1 alleles showing the most associated TCRs and HLA-C alleles the fewest. A cluster of highly shared sequence variants was judged likely to represent a technical artifact of the sequencing pipeline. The study listed 170 or so TCR beta chains as associated with cytomegalovirus. A later analysis found that most CMV-associated TCR beta chains appeared HLA-restricted, with HLA associations seemingly driven largely by CMV exposure. The only immune exposure information available for the cohort was CMV serostatus. Presence/absence analyses assumed roughly uniform sequencing depth across donors, an assumption that may not hold. HLA typing was unavailable for some donors at each locus, so association tests used only the typed subset. The 87-base-pair reads could not distinguish some IMGT-functional V segments, including TRBV6-2 and TRBV6-3, so those segments were excluded. In vitro tests confirmed that a few of the cytomegalovirus-associated TCR beta chains recognize cytomegalovirus antigens. Because counts were too low, about 15 rarely observed V segments, including chromosome 9 orphons, were left out of the earlier analysis of some 600 of the donors. In a later analysis, HLA-associated TCR beta chains showed more clonal expansion and lower generation probabilities than non-associated chains that were equally common. When HLA alleles, especially DR and DQ, strongly co-occurred, TCR associations were difficult to assign to individual alleles. Several of the top co-occurrence clusters appeared to be linked to parvovirus B19, influenza, CMV and Epstein-Barr virus, according to a later analysis.

In total, 600 or so healthy bone marrow donors made up the cohort. Cohort members were all nominally healthy when sampled, although unrecorded immune exposures were likely present. The donor tested CMV seropositive, placing the donor among the 250 to 300 seropositive members of the cohort. A peripheral blood sample was provided by each donor, and peripheral blood mononuclear cells were used for TCR beta sequencing. Genomic DNA was extracted from the blood cell samples with the Qiagen DNeasy Blood Extraction Kit. The method was the immunoSEQ multiplex PCR assay. A mixture of 60 forward primers for TCR Vbeta segments and 13 reverse primers for TCR Jbeta segments was used in the multiplex PCR. The CDR3 region of rearranged TCR beta genes was amplified from genomic DNA by a multiplex PCR assay. On the Illumina HiSeq System, the amplified TCR beta libraries were sequenced as 87-base-pair reads. In the authors' own workflow: A later analysis tallied roughly 80 million unique TCR beta chains across the 640 or so repertoires, and approximately 11 million of those chains were shared by two or more donors. To remove PCR and sequencing errors, raw reads were error-corrected and collapsed into unique sequences using a nearest-neighbor algorithm that merged closely related sequences. To assign V, D and J gene segments, CDR3 sequences were aligned to IMGT reference sequences. Each retained sequence needed at least a six-nucleotide match to both a V gene segment and a J gene segment. Rearrangements were classified as productive when the CDR3 lacked stop codons and remained in frame with V and J, and all other rearrangements were classified as non-productive. CDR3 was defined by IMGT convention, running from the second conserved V-encoded cysteine to the conserved J-encoded phenylalanine. Sequences without an unambiguous match to a single V gene segment were excluded from the earlier analysis of a few hundred of the donors. In an earlier analysis of approximately 550 of the donors, V segments were called functional above 56.7% productive rearrangements and were called segregating when the between-donor standard deviation exceeded 5%. A statistical classification framework was built to diagnose cytomegalovirus status from the catalog of TCR beta chain sequences. A later analysis assigned V and J genes by comparing TCR nucleotide sequences with IMGT/GENE-DB human TR gene sequences. In a later analysis, CDR3 sequences and most-parsimonious VDJ recombination scenarios were assigned using the TCRdist pipeline. In a later analysis, every TCR beta chain was defined by the combination of its CDR3 amino acid sequence and its V-gene family, and reads without a unique V-gene family were dropped. To address suspected cross-contamination and a sequencing artifact, a later analysis removed under 600 highly shared, low-generation-probability nucleotide sequences. For each public chain, a later analysis derived a clonal expansion index from normalized ranks of inferred template counts within each repertoire. Generation probabilities in a later analysis came from a VDJ recombination model fitted to out-of-frame rearrangements, and those results were checked against IGoR. In a later analysis, TCR-TCR, TCR-HLA and TCR-CMV co-occurrence was scored with hypergeometric tests, and a repertoire-size bias correction was applied to TCR pairs. To estimate false discovery rates, a later analysis permuted the HLA or CMV assignments 20 times. In a later analysis, co-occurring TCRs were grouped with DBSCAN, and TCRdist sequence similarity was added when clustering was performed within HLA-allele-positive subsets. Repertoires with fewer than 30,000 or more than 120,000 public chains, plus five repertoires with anomalous nucleotide sharing, were excluded from co-occurrence clustering. The table was pulled from immuneACCESS by TCRdb, which kept in-frame rearrangements only. Such tables lose some clones; where checked, under half of the loss comes from unresolved V genes, and the rest has no known cause. V, J and clone size reflect that table, while D and trimming were determined from the DNA. The sample table lists some 120,000 clones, roughly four fifths of them with a count of one. The ten top clones hold approximately 10% of the sample.

The germline V gene gives CDR1 as SQVTM and CDR2 as ANQGSEA. Measured from the cysteine to the phenylalanine, the CDR3 is 11 residues long. The retained sequence is limited to the CDR3, 33 bases, with the frame set at the first base. The V end loses 4 bases and the J end loses 0 bases, and a stretch of 4 bases separates them. Note on this clone: The antigen this receptor binds is unknown. No much larger clone exists at a distance of one base, and base qualities are not known.

The sequence was obtained from a male donor in good health and CMV-seropositive. The specimen sequenced was PBMCs. The rearrangement joined TRBV29-1 to TRBJ2-7; the D gene lacks a confident call. The bases read TGCAGCGTTGGGAGCTCCTACGAGCAGTACTTC. This yields the protein CSVGSSYEQYF.